The T cell receptor (beta chain) described here comes from a study of blood T cell repertoires in COVID-19 (dated by TCRdb to 2020 to 2022). Regarding the complete study: The collaborator samples originated in the United States, Italy and Spain and spanned the acute and convalescent phases of COVID-19. Where available, HLA class I and class II types were taken from metadata supplied by the sample provider and were not determined by assay-based typing. Nearly every sample came with metadata listing a de-identified subject ID, COVID-19 status, age in years and sex. The prospective study material was composed of cDNA or gDNA derived from T cells, B-cell-depleted T cells, or PBMCs. The dataset comprised deeply sampled blood TCRbeta repertoires from subjects exposed to, actively infected with, or recovered from COVID-19. The repertoires were released in a freely available public database meant as a resource for research on the immune response to SARS-CoV-2. Samples were obtained from the ongoing ImmuneRACE study (first 160 participants) and from some 1,300 subjects provided by 6 global collaborators.

Points on this clone: No antigen is known for it. At one boundary the junction diverges from the germline segment, which might be a read error.

Whole blood was collected in K2EDTA tubes by collaborating institutions according to the institutions' own protocols. For TCRbeta analysis, collaborator samples were shipped as frozen whole blood, as isolated PBMCs, or as DNA extracted from either sample type. TCRbeta CDR3 regions were amplified from genomic DNA using the immunoSEQ Assay, a bias-controlled multiplex PCR. In the source study's methods: Nucleated cell counts per sample were estimated from amplification of reference gene primers within the assay. To quantify the absolute abundance of each unique TCRbeta CDR3 rearrangement, sequence reads were collapsed and filtered. Productive Simpson clonality was computed per sample as the square root of Simpson's diversity index over productive rearrangements. In its TCRdb copy, this immuneACCESS table keeps in-frame sequences only and misses some clones. Where compared with another copy, unresolved V genes explain less than half of these, and the others have no known cause. The V and J calls and clone size are taken from that table; D and trimming were inferred from the DNA. A total of roughly 200,000 clones appear in this sample, 84% of them only once. The biggest ten clones account for around 5.5% of the sample.

The cysteine opens and the phenylalanine closes a CDR3 of 17 amino acids. Here the CDR3 DNA is all that survives: 51 bases in frame from base 1. CDR1 and CDR2, looked up from the germline V gene (reference sequence), are MNHEY and SMNVEV. Overall results and qualifications from the work: The amount of clinical and demographic metadata varied by source and participant and was provided uncurated.

Material: peripheral blood. The clonotype originates from a woman between 65 and 79 years old with active or convalescent COVID-19. This chain is built from TRBV27 and TRBJ2-1; 9 bases in the middle match TRBD2. The bases read TGTGCCAGCAGTTTAGCGGGAGGGGGTTTGGGGAACAATGAACAGTTCTTC. This yields the protein CASSLAGGGLGNNEQFF.